The clone carrying this TCR beta chain was seen many times. Its antigen is unidentified. This entry is derived from a study of T cells in Graves' hyperthyroidism and ophthalmopathy. Study-wide results and limits: Ophthalmopathy prediction by the model preceded onset by a median about 6.8 months.

CDR1 is WNHNN and CDR2 is SYGVQD in the germline V gene (reference sequence). Trimming pared 5 bases from V and 4 bases from J, leaving 14 bases between. The CDR3 spans 14 residues. Authors of the study amplified TCR beta CDR3 regions from RNA transcripts. First-round RT-PCR with HTBI primers amplified the TCR CDR3 region. MiXCR was run by TCRdb on the multiplex PCR reads, yielding one entry per CDR3 protein. The repertoire holds more than 40,000 distinct CDR3 sequences, 45% to 50% seen once, with 32% in the top ten. The definition of stable Graves' hyperthyroidism was no ophthalmopathy progression within 18 months. Those with hyperthyroidism were 18 to 65 years old, newly diagnosed, and ill for under 2 months. Clinical symptoms, serum thyroxine and TRAb, thyroid ultrasound and orbital computed tomography together formed the diagnostic basis.

The clonotype was recovered from a woman aged 50 to 65 with Graves' hyperthyroidism. The sequenced sample consisted of peripheral blood or thyroid tissue (not recorded which). The chain recombines TRBV10-1 with TRBJ1-1; D is unclear. CDR3 amino acids: CASSSLPESTEAFF. The CDR3 DNA reads as TGCGCCAGCAGTTCTTTACCTGAGAGCACTGAAGCTTTCTTT.